This TCR beta chain is from a study of OX40 agonist ivuxolimab in advanced cancers. Clones were sequenced by immunoSEQ multiplex PCR, and TCRdb holds only the in-frame ones, with some missing. In the table there are around 77,000 clones, 85% to 95% of which are singletons. Losses at the gene ends were 6 bases for V and 5 bases for J; bases not matched to a gene: 10. The CDR3 totals 15 residues. CDR1 MDHEN and CDR2 SYDVKM come from the germline V gene. The TCR sequence derives from an adult with an advanced solid tumor such as melanoma, head and neck, liver or kidney cancer. The rearrangement links TRBV28 to TRBJ1-5; 7 bases fit TRBD1. Source: CD4+ or CD8+ T cells sorted from blood, taken in a trial of the OX40 agonist ivuxolimab. The CDR3: CASRDRGQPYQPQHF. The CDR3 coding sequence is TGTGCCAGCAGGGACCGGGGACAGCCGTATCAGCCCCAGCATTTT.